This T cell receptor beta chain was captured in a study of cytotoxic CD8 clonotypes in ibrutinib-treated CLL. As for the study in general: Median treatment time before response sampling was around twelve months, range 6 to 36. General study points: The study found clonality rose at ibrutinib response, then fell toward baseline at progression. Public clonotypes were uncommon and contracted or stayed stable on treatment.

The protocol was immunoSEQ multiplex PCR, while the TCRdb copy is restricted to in-frame clones and leaves out a portion. The sample carries roughly 63,000 clones, approximately 57% recorded once. This clone has more than one count but fewer than ten. Its antigen is currently unknown. Material: PBMCs, obtained after 12 months of ibrutinib treatment. This sequence originates from a human donor with chronic lymphocytic leukemia.

CDR3 region: CASSLFEGGGNIQYF. In DNA form, the CDR3 reads TGTGCCAGCAGTTTATTCGAGGGTGGGGGGAACATTCAGTACTTC. The V call is TRBV28, the J call TRBJ2-4; the D gene is possibly TRBD2 (6 bases). The CDR3 totals 15 residues. Trimming removed 1 base at V and 7 bases at J, with 14 bases between. In germline, CDR1 is MDHEN, CDR2 SYDVKM.